The 24 T cell receptor beta chains reported below all come from one sample, sequenced in a study of blood T cell repertoires in COVID-19. Data came from immunoSEQ multiplex PCR; TCRdb stores just in-frame clones and leaves some out. The sample includes 150,000 to 200,000 clones, roughly 87% of them seen just once. Source material: peripheral blood. These receptors all come from a woman between 65 and 79 years old with COVID-19, enrolled during active disease.

This chain uses TRBV5-6 with TRBJ2-7; the D gene is possibly TRBD1 (7 bases). V shed 0 bases and J shed 2 bases, with 12 bases lying between them. Per germline, CDR1 SGHDT and CDR2 YYEEEE. This CDR3 spans 15 amino acids. CDR3 region: CASSLGGQRAYEQYF. For the CDR3, the DNA is TGTGCCAGCAGCTTGGGGGGACAGCGGGCCTACGAGCAGTACTTC.

J is TRBJ1-1 and V is TRBV28; D is undetermined. The CDR3 totals 13 residues. Trimming cost V 8 bases and J 1 base, with 11 bases left between them. CDR1 MDHEN and CDR2 SYDVKM come from the germline V gene. The CDR3 loop reads CASRRDQNTEAFF. For the CDR3, the DNA is TGTGCCAGCCGTCGGGATCAGAACACTGAAGCTTTCTTT.

The chain combines TRBV15 with TRBJ2-3, with 12 bases fitting TRBD2. CDR1 and CDR2 (germline): LNHNV, YYDKDF (reference sequence). The CDR3 spans 18 residues. V lost 0 bases to trimming and J lost 0 bases; unmatched junction nucleotides: 4. CDR3 sequence reads: CATSRDLGLAGSTDTQYF. CDR3 DNA: TGTGCCACCAGCAGAGACCTTGGACTAGCGGGAAGCACAGATACGCAGTATTTT.

This chain joins TRBV20-1 and TRBJ2-1, with 10 nucleotides matching TRBD2. Germline loops: CDR1 DFQATT, CDR2 SNEGSKA (reference sequence). The CDR3 length is 15 residues. Trimming at V came to 3 bases and at J to 2 bases, leaving 4 bases not matched to a gene. The CDR3 region is CSASFSGRAYNEQFF. The CDR3 region has the DNA TGCAGTGCTAGTTTCAGCGGGAGGGCCTACAATGAGCAGTTCTTC.

The chain combines TRBV5-1 with TRBJ1-1, with TRBD1 matching over 7 bases. There are 17 residues in the CDR3. V lost 5 bases, J lost 2 bases, and 15 bases stayed unmatched. Germline V gene data show CDR1 as SGHRS and CDR2 as YFSETQ. CDR3 sequence: CASSGRTGIGFNTEAFF. The CDR3, as DNA: TGCGCCAGCAGTGGTCGGACAGGTATAGGTTTTAACACTGAAGCTTTCTTT.

The chain is built from TRBV9 and TRBJ2-2; a possible D gene is TRBD2 (5 bases). CDR3 length: 15 residues. Deletions cut 0 bases from V and 4 bases from J, with 10 bases between. In germline, CDR1 is SGDLS, CDR2 YYNGEE. Here the CDR3 reads CASSVARGSTGELFF. The CDR3 DNA follows: TGTGCCAGCAGCGTAGCTCGGGGAAGCACCGGGGAGCTGTTTTTT.

Details on this clone: The sample carries other DNA sequences with the same CDR3. CDR3 bases: TGCAGCGTTGGGGACAGTTACCAAGAGACCCAGTACTTC. It is translated as CSVGDSYQETQYF. V and J are TRBV29-1 and TRBJ2-5; 7 nucleotides agree with TRBD1. Germline loops: CDR1 SQVTM, CDR2 ANQGSEA. This CDR3 comprises 13 residues. Trimming cost V 4 bases and J 0 bases; bases outside gene matches: 2.

In its sample, this clone was seen a few times. The rearrangement links TRBV4-1 to TRBJ1-5; possible D gene TRBD1, 6 bases. CDR3 size: 15 residues. V gave up 3 bases and J gave up 2 bases, with 11 bases separating them. In germline, CDR1 is MGHRA, CDR2 YSYEKL. CDR3: CASSQVQGRNQPQHF. DNA of the CDR3: TGCGCCAGCAGCCAGGTACAGGGACGCAATCAGCCCCAGCATTTT.

Concerning this clone: Other nucleotide sequences from this sample produce the same CDR3. V is TRBV9 and J is TRBJ2-5, with 11 bases identical to TRBD2. Germline V lookup: CDR1 SGDLS, CDR2 YYNGEE. This CDR3 has 14 amino acids. The junction had 0 bases not matched to a gene; V was cut back by 0 bases and J by 5 bases. CDR3 bases: TGTGCCAGCAGCGTAGGACTAGCGGGGGAGACCCAGTACTTC. Translation gives CASSVGLAGETQYF.

The chain links TRBV5-1 to TRBJ2-7, with 11 nucleotides matching TRBD2. Germline V gives CDR1 SGHRS, CDR2 YFSETQ. The CDR3 sequence is 15 residues long. Trimming cost V 0 bases and J 2 bases; bases outside gene matches: 1. CDR3 nucleotide sequence: TGCGCCAGCAGCTTGGAACTAGCGGGGGCCTACGAGCAGTACTTC. Its translation: CASSLELAGAYEQYF.

This chain connects TRBV20-1 to TRBJ1-1; D not certain. Trimming shortened V by 3 bases and J by 5 bases, and 13 bases separated the two germline ends. CDR3 length equals 13 residues. In germline, CDR1 is DFQATT, CDR2 SNEGSKA (reference sequence). The CDR3 sequence: CSASPSGMTEAFF. In DNA, the CDR3 is TGCAGTGCTAGTCCTTCCGGGATGACTGAAGCTTTCTTT.

The chain joins TRBV5-1 to TRBJ1-1; 10 bases align to TRBD1. CDR3 length equals 14 residues. CDR1 SGHRS and CDR2 YFSETQ come from the germline V gene. V lost 4 bases and J lost 5; bases outside the gene matches: 5. The CDR3 here is CASSRGTGETEAFF. The CDR3 coding sequence is TGCGCCAGCAGCAGGGGGACAGGGGAAACTGAAGCTTTCTTT.

The V gene is TRBV5-1, the J gene TRBJ2-7; 9 bases line up with TRBD2. V gave up 0 bases and J gave up 0 bases; unmatched junction bases: 1. This CDR3 contains 15 residues. Germline-derived CDR1 and CDR2 are SGHRS and YFSETQ. For the CDR3, the DNA is TGCGCCAGCAGCTTGGATAGCGGGAGCTCCTACGAGCAGTACTTC. This translates into CASSLDSGSSYEQYF.

The sample holds a few counts of this clone. The CDR3 region is CSASSGERETQYF. The CDR3, as DNA: TGCAGTGCTAGTAGCGGCGAAAGAGAGACCCAGTACTTC. V is TRBV20-1 and J is TRBJ2-5, with D possibly matching TRBD2 (6 bases). Deletions cut 3 bases from V and 4 bases from J, with 12 bases between. The V gene's germline CDR1 is DFQATT and CDR2 SNEGSKA (reference sequence). This CDR3 comprises 13 residues.

V is TRBV6-2 or TRBV6-3 and J is TRBJ1-1, with D unresolved. Germline CDR1 MNHEY, CDR2 SVGEGT. This CDR3 comprises 13 residues. V was cut by 5 bases and J by 4 bases, with 11 bases left in between. CDR3 DNA sequence: TGTGCCAGCAGTCCCCGCGGGGTCACTGAAGCTTTCTTT. Translated, it gives CASSPRGVTEAFF.

This rearrangement joins TRBV24-1 to TRBJ2-2; no clear D. The CDR3 is made up of 15 amino acids. CDR1 is KGHDR and CDR2 is SFDVKD in the germline V gene. V lost 5 bases, J lost 11 bases, and 20 bases lay in between. Here the CDR3 reads CATSAMGPQAGELFF. CDR3 sequence (DNA): TGTGCCACCAGTGCCATGGGCCCACAAGCTGGAGAGCTGTTTTTT.

The rearrangement uses TRBV19 and TRBJ2-7; no reliable D call. CDR3 length equals 15 residues. Looked up from germline, CDR1 is LNHDA and CDR2 is SQIVND (reference sequence). Trimming cost V 5 bases and J 3 bases, with 17 bases left between them. The CDR3: CASSARLAPFYEQYF. The CDR3 nucleotides are TGTGCCAGTAGTGCCCGACTCGCCCCTTTCTACGAGCAGTACTTC. Looking up the rest from reference TRBV19 and TRBJ2-7 gives the full variable domain: DGGITQSPKYLFRKEGQNVTLSCEQNLNHDAMYWYRQDPGQGLRLIYYSQIVNDFQKGDIAEGYSVSREKKESFPLTVTSAQKNPTAFYLCASSARLAPFYEQYFGPGTRLTVT.

CDR3 amino acids: CASSRSGGGRDNSPLHF. CDR3 nucleotide sequence: TGTGCCAGTAGCCGGTCAGGGGGTGGACGAGATAATTCACCCCTCCACTTT. The genes are TRBV19 and TRBJ1-6; 7 bases match TRBD1. Germline trimming cut 6 bases from V and 5 bases from J; bases unmatched to any gene: 13. Germline loops: CDR1 LNHDA, CDR2 SQIVND (reference sequence). The length of the CDR3 is 17 residues.

V gene TRBV2 combines with J gene TRBJ1-5; D not resolved. CDR1 and CDR2 (germline): SNHLY, FYNNEI. V lost 4 bases, J lost 0 bases, and 7 bases lay in between. The CDR3 consists of 14 residues. As DNA, the CDR3 is TGTGCCAGCAGTGTCTACTCTAGCAATCAGCCCCAGCATTTT. Translation gives CASSVYSSNQPQHF.

The gene calls are TRBV6-6 and TRBJ2-2; TRBD2 agrees at 11 bases. The V gene end was trimmed by 5 bases and the J gene end by 1 base; junction bases not matched to a gene: 6. The CDR3 is 17 residues long. CDR1 is MNHNY and CDR2 is SVGAGI in the germline V gene (reference sequence). The CDR3 nucleotides are TGTGCCAGCAGTCTAAGACTAGCGGGAAAGAACACCGGGGAGCTGTTTTTT. This translates into CASSLRLAGKNTGELFF.

This clone was observed a single time. V gene TRBV19 combines with J gene TRBJ1-1; D not resolved. With 6 bases removed from V and 4 bases from J, the gap between germline ends came to 15 bases. The germline V gene encodes CDR1 LNHDA and CDR2 SQIVND (reference sequence). CDR3 size: 14 residues. The CDR3 reads CASRRPGVITEAFF. The CDR3 bases are TGTGCCAGTAGACGACCCGGGGTGATCACTGAAGCTTTCTTT.

The chain couples TRBV10-2 to TRBJ2-3, with 13 bases aligning to TRBD2. V lost 3 bases to trimming and J lost 2 bases; unmatched junction nucleotides: 5. The CDR3 length is 17 residues. Germline V CDR1 and CDR2: WSHSY, SAAADI. The CDR3 DNA sequence: TGCGCCAGCAGTGACTCCGGGACTAGCGGGGTCACAGATACGCAGTATTTT. It yields the protein CASSDSGTSGVTDTQYF.

The rearrangement links TRBV18 to TRBJ1-3; D is perhaps TRBD1 (5 bases). This CDR3 region has 16 residues. CDR1 is KGHSH and CDR2 is LQKENI in the germline V gene. V was shortened by 5 bases and J by 2 bases, with 16 bases between the two germline ends. CDR3 bases: TGTGCCAGCTCAGGGCGGCAGGGCGGACCTGGAAACACCATATATTTT. Translation gives CASSGRQGGPGNTIYF.

The rearrangement joins TRBV7-9 to TRBJ1-1, with 7 bases aligning to TRBD1. CDR1 is SEHNR, CDR2 FQNEAQ, per germline (reference sequence). After removal of 5 bases from V and 3 bases from J, the junction contained 9 bases not matched to a gene. This CDR3 has 15 residues. CDR3 in amino acids: CASSVDAGGHTEAFF. CDR3 nucleotides: TGTGCCAGCAGCGTAGACGCAGGGGGTCACACTGAAGCTTTCTTT.